The clone carrying this T cell receptor beta chain was picked up many times. Antigen specificity is unknown. The lymph nodes were axillary draining lymph nodes from breast cancer patients. Looked up from germline, CDR1 is SGHNT and CDR2 is YYREEE (reference sequence). V trimming: 5 bases; J trimming: 2 bases; junction bases outside the gene matches: 6. The CDR3 has 14 amino acids. This entry belongs to a study of breast tumors, draining lymph nodes, adjacent tissues. Findings and limits, study-wide: Compared with basal-like, luminal-like tumors shared significantly more repertoire with nontumor tissue. The lymph node origin of tumor T cells was framed as consistent with a hypothesis, not demonstrated. Tumor repertoires ranked between lymph nodes and nontumor tissue in diversity, with V and J gene preferences.

MiXCR was run by TCRdb on the multiplex PCR reads, yielding one entry per CDR3 protein. The profile shows 150,000 to 200,000 distinct CDR3 sequences, 30% to 40% of them singletons. The clonotype was recovered from a female donor with breast cancer. Some clones in this sample may be carry-over from other donors' samples. The rearrangement links TRBV5-4 to TRBJ2-5, with 7 bases that match TRBD1. The sample was axillary lymph node tissue. CDR3 in amino acids: CASSDGTAQETQYF. In DNA, the CDR3 is TGTGCCAGCAGTGACGGGACAGCTCAAGAGACCCAGTACTTC.